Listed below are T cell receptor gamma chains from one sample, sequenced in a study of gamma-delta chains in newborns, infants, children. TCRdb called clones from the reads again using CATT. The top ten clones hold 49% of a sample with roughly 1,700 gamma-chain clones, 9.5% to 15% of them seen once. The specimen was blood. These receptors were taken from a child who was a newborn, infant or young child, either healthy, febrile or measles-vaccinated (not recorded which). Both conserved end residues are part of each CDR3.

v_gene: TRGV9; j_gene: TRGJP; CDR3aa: CALWEDKESGKKIKVF
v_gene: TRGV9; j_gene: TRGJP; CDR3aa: CALWEILELGKKIKVF
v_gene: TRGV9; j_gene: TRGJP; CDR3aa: CALWEVGELGKKIKVF
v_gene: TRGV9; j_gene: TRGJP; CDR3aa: CALWEDMSHQELGKKIKVF
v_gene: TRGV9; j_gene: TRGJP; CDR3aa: CALWVELGKKIKVF
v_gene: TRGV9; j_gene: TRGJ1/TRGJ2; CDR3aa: CALWEVHRDYYKKLF
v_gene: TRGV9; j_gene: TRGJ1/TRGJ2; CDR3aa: CALWEVHEFGNYYKKLF
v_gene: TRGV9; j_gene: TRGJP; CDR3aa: CALWGTLQELGKKIKVF
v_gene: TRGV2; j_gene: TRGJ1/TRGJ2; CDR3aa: CATWDAVYYKKLF
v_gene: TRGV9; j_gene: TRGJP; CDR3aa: CALWEVHAELGKKIKVF
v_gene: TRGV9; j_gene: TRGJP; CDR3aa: CASRGELGKKIKVF
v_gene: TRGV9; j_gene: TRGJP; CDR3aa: CALWEVLPELGKKIEVF
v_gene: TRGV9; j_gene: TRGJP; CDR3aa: CALWGNFPELGKKIKVF
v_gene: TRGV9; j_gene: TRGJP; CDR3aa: CALWEVLLGKKIKVF
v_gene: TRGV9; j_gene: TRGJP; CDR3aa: CALWEVLQELGKKIKVF
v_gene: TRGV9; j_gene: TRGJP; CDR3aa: CALWEARGLGKKIKVF
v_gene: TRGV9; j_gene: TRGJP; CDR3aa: CALWEVQAELGKKIKVF
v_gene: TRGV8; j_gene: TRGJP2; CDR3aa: CATWDRPSDWIKTF
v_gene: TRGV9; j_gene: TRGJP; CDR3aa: CALWEVLQELGKKIKVF
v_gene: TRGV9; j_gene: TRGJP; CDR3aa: CALWEAPELGKKIKVF
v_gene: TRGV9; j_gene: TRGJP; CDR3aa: CALWEVQGPQELCKKIKVF
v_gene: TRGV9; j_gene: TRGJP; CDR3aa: CALWETKQELGKKIKVF
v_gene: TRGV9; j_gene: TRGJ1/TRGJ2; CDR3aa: CALWEDYYKKLF
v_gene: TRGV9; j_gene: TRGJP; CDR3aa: CALWIQELGKKIKVF
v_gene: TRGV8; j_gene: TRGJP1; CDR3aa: CATWDTTGWFKIF
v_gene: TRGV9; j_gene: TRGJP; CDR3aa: CALWEGQELGKKIKVF
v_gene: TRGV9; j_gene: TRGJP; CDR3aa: CALWEVHTNTELGKKIKVF
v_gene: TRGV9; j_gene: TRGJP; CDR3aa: CALWEAPQELGKKVKVF
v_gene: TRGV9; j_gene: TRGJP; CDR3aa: CALWEARLELGKKIKVF
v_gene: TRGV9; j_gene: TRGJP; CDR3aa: CALWEVHTNTELGKKIKVF
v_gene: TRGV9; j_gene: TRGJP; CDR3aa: CALWDPEELGKKIKVF
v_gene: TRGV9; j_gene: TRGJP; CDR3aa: CALWEVRGLGKKIKVF
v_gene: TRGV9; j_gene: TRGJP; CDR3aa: CALWEVRWELGKKIKVF
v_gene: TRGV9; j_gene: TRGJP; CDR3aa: CALWEVRKVGKKIKVF
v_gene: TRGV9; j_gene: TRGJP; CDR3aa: CALWELGELGKKIKVF
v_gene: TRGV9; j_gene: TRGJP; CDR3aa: CALWEVLRESGKKIKVF
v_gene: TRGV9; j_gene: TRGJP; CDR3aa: CALWESQELGKKIKVF
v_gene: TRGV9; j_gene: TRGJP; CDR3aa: CALWEVQEELGKKIKVF
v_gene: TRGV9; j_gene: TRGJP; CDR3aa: CALWELGLGKKIKVF
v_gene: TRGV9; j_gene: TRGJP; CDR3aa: CALWEVLQELGKKIKVF
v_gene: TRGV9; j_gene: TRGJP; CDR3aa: CALWDKEELGKKIKVF
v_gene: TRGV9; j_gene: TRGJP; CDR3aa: CALWDTQESGKKIKVF
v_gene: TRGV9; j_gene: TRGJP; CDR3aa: CALWEGTMGELGKKIKVF
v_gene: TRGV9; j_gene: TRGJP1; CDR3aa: CALWEYTTGWFKIF
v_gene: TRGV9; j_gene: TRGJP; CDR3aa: CALWEFPQELGKKIKVF
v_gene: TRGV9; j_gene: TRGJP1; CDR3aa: CALYTTGWFKIF
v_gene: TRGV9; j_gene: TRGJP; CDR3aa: CALWERQELGKKIKVF
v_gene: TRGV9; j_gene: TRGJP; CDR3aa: CALWEVRMGKKIKVF
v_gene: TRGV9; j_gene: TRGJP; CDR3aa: CALWEVRLGKKIKVF